A selection of T cell receptor beta chains follows, all from one sample in a study of OX40 agonist ivuxolimab in advanced cancers. The data were produced by immunoSEQ multiplex PCR, yet TCRdb's version contains in-frame clones alone and is incomplete. The data show approximately 54,000 clones, approximately 90% seen once. Sequencing used CD4+ or CD8+ T cells sorted from blood, obtained in a trial of the OX40 agonist ivuxolimab. The receptors come from an adult with an advanced solid tumor such as melanoma, head and neck, liver or kidney cancer. CDR3s include the opening cysteine and the closing phenylalanine or tryptophan. Each record gives: D gene, J gene, V gene, clone size, CDR3 protein, CDR3 DNA. D genes are given only for firm matches. Rows may omit the clone size; those that give it use once, few, many or a size class.

D: TRBD2
J: TRBJ2-1
V: TRBV7-3
size: once
CDR3: CASSSGLADQFF
DNA: TGTGCCAGCAGCTCTGGACTAGCGGATCAGTTCTTC

D: NA
J: TRBJ2-7
V: TRBV28
size: NA
CDR3: CASSFLQGLYEQYF
DNA: TGTGCCAGCAGTTTTTTACAGGGATTATACGAGCAGTACTTC

D: TRBD2
J: TRBJ2-7
V: TRBV11-2
size: NA
CDR3: CASSPSGALSYEQYF
DNA: TGTGCCAGCAGCCCGAGCGGGGCTCTTTCTTACGAGCAGTACTTC

D: NA
J: TRBJ2-2
V: TRBV7-9
size: NA
CDR3: CASSLGTNTGELFF
DNA: TGTGCCAGCAGCCTAGGGACGAACACCGGGGAGCTGTTTTTT

D: TRBD1
J: TRBJ2-1
V: TRBV7-9
size: NA
CDR3: CASRRTGANNNEQFF
DNA: TGTGCCAGCAGACGGACAGGGGCTAATAACAATGAGCAGTTCTTC

D: TRBD1
J: TRBJ2-2
V: TRBV5-1
size: NA
CDR3: CASSSLPGTGIGELFF
DNA: TGCGCCAGCAGCTCCCTTCCCGGGACAGGGATCGGGGAGCTGTTTTTT

D: NA
J: TRBJ2-2
V: TRBV19
size: NA
CDR3: CASSLGTVNTGELFF
DNA: TGTGCCAGTTCCCTCGGGACCGTGAACACCGGGGAGCTGTTTTTT

D: NA
J: TRBJ1-1
V: TRBV5-1
size: NA
CDR3: CASSARQGRNTEAFF
DNA: TGCGCCAGCAGCGCGCGGCAGGGGAGGAACACTGAAGCTTTCTTT

D: NA
J: TRBJ2-3
V: TRBV7-3
size: NA
CDR3: CASSLIGRQPDTQYF
DNA: TGTGCCAGCAGCTTAATCGGCCGACAGCCAGATACGCAGTATTTT

D: NA
J: TRBJ2-7
V: TRBV18
size: NA
CDR3: CASSPVAVGTYEQYF
DNA: TGTGCCAGCTCACCGGTAGCGGTCGGGACCTACGAGCAGTACTTC

D: NA
J: TRBJ2-7
V: TRBV6-5
size: NA
CDR3: CASSYSYISYEQYF
DNA: TGTGCCAGCAGTTACTCGTACATATCCTACGAGCAGTACTTC

D: NA
J: TRBJ2-3
V: TRBV5-4
size: NA
CDR3: CASISIGDSTDTQYF
DNA: TGTGCCAGCATTTCGATTGGGGATAGCACAGATACGCAGTATTTT

D: NA
J: TRBJ1-2
V: TRBV11-1
size: NA
CDR3: CASSSFMGERRSGASGYTF
DNA: TGTGCCAGCAGCTCCTTTATGGGGGAGAGGAGGTCTGGAGCAAGTGGCTACACCTTC

D: NA
J: TRBJ1-2
V: TRBV4-1
size: NA
CDR3: CASSGPGRSIHGYTF
DNA: TGCGCCAGCAGCGGTCCAGGGAGGTCTATTCATGGCTACACCTTC

D: NA
J: TRBJ2-5
V: TRBV18
size: NA
CDR3: CASSPSYPETQYF
DNA: TGTGCCAGCTCACCCAGCTACCCCGAGACCCAGTACTTC

D: TRBD1
J: TRBJ1-1
V: TRBV7-8
size: NA
CDR3: CASSRLGQVNTEAFF
DNA: TGTGCCAGCAGTCGCCTGGGACAGGTGAACACTGAAGCTTTCTTT